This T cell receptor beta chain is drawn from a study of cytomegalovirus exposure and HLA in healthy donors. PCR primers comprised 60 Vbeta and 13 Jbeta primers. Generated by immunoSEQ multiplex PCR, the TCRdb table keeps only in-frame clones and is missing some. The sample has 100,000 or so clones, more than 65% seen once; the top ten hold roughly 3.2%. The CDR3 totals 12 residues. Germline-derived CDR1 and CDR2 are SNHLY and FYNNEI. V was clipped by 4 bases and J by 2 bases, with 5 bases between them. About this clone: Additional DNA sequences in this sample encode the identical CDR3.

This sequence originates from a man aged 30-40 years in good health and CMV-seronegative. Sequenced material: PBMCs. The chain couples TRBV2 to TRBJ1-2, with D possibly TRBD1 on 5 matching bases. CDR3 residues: CASSGQNYGYTF. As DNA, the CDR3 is TGTGCCAGCAGTGGACAGAACTATGGCTACACCTTC.